The 24 T cell receptor beta chains below all came from one sample that was sequenced in a study of vaccination and CD4 T cells after COVID-19. These receptors have no known antigen. CD4+ T cells that had been cultured provided DNA sequenced with the Oncomine TCR Beta short-read assay. From the PCR reads, TCRdb called clonotypes with MiXCR, one entry per CDR3 protein. Of about 10,000 distinct CDR3 sequences listed, roughly 25% are singletons. Treatment described: approximately nine-day PBMC culture with coronavirus spike peptide pools or control peptides (ViraFEST assay). Specimen: CD4+ T cells from blood, cultured in vitro, collected before SARS-CoV-2 vaccination. The receptors were gathered from a human donor who received a COVID-19 vaccine.

This clonotype was recorded a few times. The CDR3 DNA reads as TGTGCCAGCAGCCCCTTGACAGGAGGAGGCTACACCTTC. This translates into CASSPLTGGGYTF. This rearrangement joins TRBV4-2 to TRBJ1-2, with D possibly being TRBD1 (6 bases). Germline CDR1 and CDR2: LGHNA and YNFKEQ. V was trimmed by 4 bases and J by 8 bases, leaving 14 bases between them. There are 13 residues in the CDR3.

The chain couples TRBV2 to TRBJ2-3; 10 bases are shared with TRBD2. From germline, CDR1 is SNHLY and CDR2 FYNNEI. The CDR3 loop spans 16 amino acids. The J segment lost 5 bases and the V segment lost 3 bases, leaving 8 bases of the junction unmatched. The CDR3 DNA reads TGTGCCAGCAGTGATCGAGCGGGGGGGGCCATAGATACGCAGTATTTT. The encoded protein is CASSDRAGGAIDTQYF.

The genes are TRBV7-3 and TRBJ2-3, with unresolved D. The CDR3 is 13 amino acids. Trimming stripped 2 bases from V and 1 base from J, with 4 bases between. CDR1 and CDR2 from the germline V gene are SGHTA and FQGTGA. The CDR3 DNA reads as TGTGCCAGCAGCTTATACCGCACAGATACGCAGTATTTT. This translates into CASSLYRTDTQYF. The full variable domain, with the rest looked up from reference TRBV7-3 and TRBJ2-3, is GAGVSQTPSNKVTEKGKYVELRCDPISGHTALYWYRQSLGQGPEFLIYFQGTGAADDSGLPNDRFFAVRPEGSVSTLKIQRTERGDSAVYLCASSLYRTDTQYFGPGTRLTVL.

This chain links TRBV12-3 or TRBV12-4 with TRBJ2-3; 9 positions agree with TRBD2. Germline trimming cut 3 bases from V and 0 bases from J; bases unmatched to any gene: 7. The CDR3 runs to 17 residues. For the CDR3, the DNA is TGTGCCAGCAGTTTCCGGACTAGCGATTCTAGCACAGATACGCAGTATTTT. Encoded protein: CASSFRTSDSSTDTQYF.

The genes are TRBV10-3 and TRBJ2-7; TRBD1 matches 11 bases. The CDR3 has 14 residues. The J segment lost 7 bases and the V segment lost 6 bases, leaving 8 bases of the junction unmatched. Per germline, CDR1 ENHRY and CDR2 SYGVKD. CDR3 residues: CAISPGQGAWEQYF. The CDR3 bases are TGTGCCATCAGCCCTGGACAGGGGGCGTGGGAGCAGTACTTC.

The chain links TRBV18 to TRBJ1-5, with D unresolved. This CDR3 region has 14 residues. V was clipped by 8 bases and J by 6 bases, with 17 bases between them. Germline V gene sequence: CDR1 KGHSH, CDR2 LQKENI. CDR3 amino acids: CASTTGSLGQPQHF. The DNA for the CDR3 is TGTGCCAGCACGACTGGCTCCCTAGGTCAGCCCCAGCATTTT.

This clonotype is labeled medium-sized. The CDR3 DNA follows: TGTGCCAGCAGCATCGGACAGGGCTATGGCTACACCTTC. The encoded protein is CASSIGQGYGYTF. V is TRBV7-3 and J is TRBJ1-2, with 8 bases lining up with TRBD1. This CDR3 is 13 amino acids long. CDR1 is SGHTA and CDR2 is FQGTGA in the germline V gene. Trimming took 5 bases from V and 4 from J; bases not matched to a gene: 3.

This clonotype was counted once. This sequence joins TRBV5-3 and TRBJ1-1; D gene uncertain. TRBV5-3 qualifies as an ORF whose function is uncertain. The CDR3 runs to 10 residues. Between the trimmed V and J ends, which lost 5 bases and 6 bases, there was a span of 5 bases. The CDR3 sequence is CARRTAEAFF. As DNA, the CDR3 is TGTGCCAGAAGGACGGCTGAAGCTTTCTTT.

By share, this clonotype ranks as medium-sized. V gene TRBV7-2 combines with J gene TRBJ2-2; 10 nucleotides line up with TRBD2. V lost 5 bases to trimming and J lost 5 bases; unmatched junction nucleotides: 14. Germline CDR1 is SGHTA and CDR2 is FQGNSA. The CDR3 spans 18 residues. The CDR3: CASSLPPLFSGGTGELFF. In DNA, the CDR3 is TGTGCCAGCAGCCTTCCCCCCCTTTTTAGCGGGGGGACCGGGGAGCTGTTTTTT.

This chain connects TRBV7-6 to TRBJ2-1; TRBD1 agrees at 10 bases. TRBJ2-7 matches the DNA end more closely, so the J call is doubtful. The germline gives CDR1 SGHVS, CDR2 FNYEAQ. The CDR3 is 16 amino acids. The CDR3 protein is CASSLASGTGVFEQYF. In nucleotides, the CDR3 is TGTGCCAGCAGCTTAGCCTCCGGGACAGGGGTGTTCGAGCAGTACTTC.

V and J are TRBV5-5 and TRBJ1-2, with D perhaps matching TRBD1 (5 bases). Trimming left V 0 bases short and J 7 bases short, with 16 bases between. The CDR3 consists of 15 residues. The germline V gene has CDR1 SGHKS and CDR2 YYEKEE (reference sequence). The DNA of the CDR3 is TGTGCCAGCAGCTTGGTGAGGACACACTTGGCTGGCTACACCTTC. Protein product: CASSLVRTHLAGYTF.

The rearrangement uses TRBV7-9 and TRBJ1-1; 7 nucleotides line up with TRBD1. The CDR3 length is 13 residues. The junction had 8 bases not matched to a gene; V was cut back by 4 bases and J by 9 bases. Germline CDR1 is SEHNR and CDR2 is FQNEAQ (reference sequence). The CDR3 sequence: CASSSGQALQAFF. CDR3 nucleotide sequence: TGTGCCAGCAGCTCAGGACAGGCTCTTCAAGCTTTCTTT.

The chain combines TRBV11-3 with TRBJ2-1; 13 nucleotides align to TRBD2. CDR1 and CDR2 (germline): SGHNT, YENEEA. This CDR3 is built from 17 residues. Trimming took 5 bases from V and 7 from J; bases not matched to a gene: 11. The CDR3 protein is CASSPLAGGGFTNEQFF. CDR3 DNA sequence: TGTGCCAGCAGCCCACTAGCGGGGGGGGGCTTCACTAATGAGCAGTTCTTC.

V is TRBV6-1 and J is TRBJ2-6, with D maybe TRBD1 (5 bases). CDR1 and CDR2 from the germline V gene are MNHNS and SASEGT. The CDR3 loop spans 14 amino acids. V lost 6 bases to trimming and J lost 1 base, with 7 bases between them. CDR3 nucleotides: TGTGCCAGCAGACAGGCTTCTGGGGCCAACGTCCTGACTTTC. Residues: CASRQASGANVLTF.

This clonotype was observed a few times. The J gene is TRBJ1-1, the V gene TRBV27; D is uncertain. Trimming left V 1 base short and J 0 bases short, with 9 bases between. CDR1 MNHEY and CDR2 SMNVEV come from the germline V gene (reference sequence). The CDR3 is made up of 15 amino acids. The DNA of the CDR3 is TGTGCCAGCAGTTTATTGCCCGAAATGAACACTGAAGCTTTCTTT. As protein: CASSLLPEMNTEAFF.

The count of this clonotype is one. The chain employs TRBV18 and TRBJ2-5; TRBD2 is a possible D gene (6 bases). The CDR3 spans 13 residues. Per the germline V gene, CDR1 is KGHSH and CDR2 is LQKENI. V was cut by 2 bases and J by 2 bases, with 6 bases left in between. The CDR3 DNA sequence: TGTGCCAGCTCACCAAGCGGGCAAGAGACCCAGTACTTC. This codes for CASSPSGQETQYF.

This clonotype has just a few counts. The chain combines TRBV29-1 with TRBJ2-3; 12 bases are a match to TRBD2. The germline V gene has CDR1 SQVTM and CDR2 ANQGSEA. The CDR3 covers 15 residues. The V gene end was trimmed by 3 bases and the J gene end by 9 bases; junction bases not matched to a gene: 10. Here the CDR3 reads CSVETPGLAGGTQYF. CDR3 coding DNA: TGCAGCGTTGAGACCCCTGGGCTAGCGGGGGGGACGCAGTATTTT.

This sequence joins TRBV18 and TRBJ2-1; D may be TRBD2 (5 bases). Germline CDR1 KGHSH, CDR2 LQKENI. The CDR3 extends over 16 amino acids. V was pared by 3 bases and J by 7 bases, with 19 bases between. As DNA, the CDR3 is TGTGCCAGCTCACCCCCTCGGAGGACTGAGAAGAATGAGCAGTTCTTC. Translation gives CASSPPRRTEKNEQFF.

This sequence joins TRBV12-3 or TRBV12-4 and TRBJ2-3, with D tentatively TRBD2 (6 bases). The CDR3 has 15 residues. V was cut by 5 bases and J by 3 bases, with 15 bases left in between. The CDR3 sequence is CASSRLVMLTDTQYF. In DNA form, the CDR3 reads TGTGCCAGCAGTCGACTAGTCATGCTAACAGATACGCAGTATTTT.

This clonotype was counted only a few times. The genes are TRBV7-9 and TRBJ1-2, with D unresolved. Germline V gene lookup returns CDR1 SEHNR and CDR2 FQNEAQ (reference sequence). The germline V and J ends were trimmed by 5 bases and 8 bases, with 15 bases remaining between them. The CDR3 consists of 13 residues. CDR3 sequence reads: CASSGRELEGYTF. In nucleotides, the CDR3 is TGTGCCAGCAGCGGTCGGGAGCTGGAGGGCTACACCTTC.

CDR3 region: CASSYDRSGANVLTF. The CDR3 coding sequence is TGCGCCAGCAGCTACGACCGGTCTGGGGCCAACGTCCTGACTTTC. The V and J genes are TRBV10-1 and TRBJ2-6; no reliable D call. This CDR3 is built from 15 residues. V was cut by 6 bases and J by 1 base, with 10 bases left in between. Germline-derived CDR1 and CDR2 are WNHNN and SYGVQD (reference sequence).

The chain combines TRBV30 with TRBJ2-7; 8 nucleotides line up with TRBD2. The CDR3 consists of 14 residues. V dropped 2 bases and J dropped 3; count of bases not matched to a gene: 6. Germline CDR1 GTSNPN, CDR2 SVGIG (reference sequence). CDR3 nucleotide sequence: TGTGCCTGGAGTACCGGGGGGGCGGGCTACGAGCAGTACTTC. This translates into CAWSTGGAGYEQYF.

V and J are TRBV6-4 and TRBJ2-1, with D unresolved. Trimming shortened V by 2 bases and J by 5 bases, and 7 bases separated the two germline ends. The CDR3 extends over 13 amino acids. In germline, CDR1 is MRHNA, CDR2 SNTAGT. CDR3 DNA: TGTGCCAGCAGTGACACTATGGACAATGAGCAGTTCTTC. It codes for CASSDTMDNEQFF.

This clonotype was recorded a few times. V gene TRBV20-1 combines with J gene TRBJ2-7; TRBD1 aligns across 8 bases. V lost 6 bases and J lost 1; bases outside the gene matches: 8. This CDR3 contains 14 residues. The germline V gene encodes CDR1 DFQATT and CDR2 SNEGSKA (reference sequence). In nucleotides, the CDR3 is TGCAGTGCGTACACCGGGACAGGTTCCTACGAGCAGTACTTC. Encoded protein: CSAYTGTGSYEQYF.